This T cell receptor (beta chain) is from a study of T-cell memory formation after mild COVID-19. Study results and limitations: SARS-CoV-2 specificity was not confirmed for second-wave clones peaking on day 37. Contracting CD4+ clones sat mainly in CM and EM; CD8+ in EMRA.

Each CDR3 protein is one row after TCRdb ran MiXCR on the 5' RACE reads. The data hold about 100,000 distinct CDR3 sequences, with 8.5% to 14% observed a single time. Germline V gives CDR1 MNHEY, CDR2 SVGAGI. The CDR3 has 16 residues. Losses at the gene ends were 6 bases for V and 1 base for J; bases not matched to a gene: 9. Comments on this clonotype: What it recognizes is unknown.

This sequence originates from a man aged 18 to 29 who had mild COVID-19 (a few samples of this study predate the infection). Cell type and time point are not known. The gene calls are TRBV6-5 and TRBJ2-7, with TRBD2 matching 10 bases. Sequenced: PBMCs or a T cell subset sorted from them (not recorded which). This chain's CDR3 is CASRDVTSGVSYEQYF. The CDR3 region has the DNA TGTGCCAGCAGAGACGTAACTAGCGGGGTTTCCTACGAGCAGTACTTC.